The clone carrying this T cell receptor (beta chain) was seen a few times. These data originate in a study of response to subunit inactivated influenza vaccine. In TCRdb, the RT-PCR reads were re-called with MiXCR into one record per CDR3 protein. The sample has roughly 500,000 distinct CDR3 sequences; around 21% are singletons. Germline values: CDR1 DFQATT, CDR2 SNEGSKA (reference sequence). The V and J ends lost 6 bases and 9 bases respectively, with 21 bases between them. This CDR3 is built from 15 residues. These data were also reused for a study on T cells expressing NK-cell markers. As that report states: UMIs were included in TCR beta cDNA generated by 5'RACE template switching.

The specimen was CD4+ T cells sorted from PBMCs, collected less than 13 days after vaccination. The chain carries TRBV20-1 and TRBJ1-6; D is possibly TRBD1 (5 bases). The sequence derives from a middle-aged man who received an inactivated influenza vaccine. The CDR3 nucleotides read TGCAGTGCCCAAGGCAGGGAATTTGTCGGTTCACCCCTCCACTTT. Translation gives CSAQGREFVGSPLHF.